Sequencing of this T cell receptor beta chain was carried out in a study of blood T cell repertoires in COVID-19. CDR3 size: 14 residues. The V end lost 1 base, the J end lost 7 bases, and 13 bases lay between the germline ends. Germline V CDR1 and CDR2: SGHAT, FQNNGV. Per the original data handling: By means of reference gene primer amplification, nucleated cell counts were estimated. TCRdb keeps only in-frame clones here, not all; method: immunoSEQ multiplex PCR. V, J and clone size derive from that table, while D and trimming were established from the DNA sequence. Here the sample spans roughly 110,000 clones, roughly 90% being singletons.

This receptor was taken from a woman between 65 and 79 years old who had recovered from COVID-19. The source material was peripheral blood. The chain uses TRBV11-2 and TRBJ2-5; D gene ambiguous. This CDR3 is CASSLAPSDWTQYF. CDR3 coding DNA: TGTGCCAGCAGCTTAGCCCCTAGTGATTGGACCCAGTACTTC.